Following are 9 T cell receptor beta chains from one sample sequenced in a study of T-cell reconstitution after alpha-beta-depleted transplantation in children. Preparation of the TCRbeta library involved a method that used unique molecular identifiers. TCRdb used MiXCR to reprocess the PCR reads, holding one entry per CDR3 protein. The sample holds approximately 400,000 distinct CDR3 sequences, about 11% seen once. The source material was PBMCs from the stem cell graft donor, sampled from the stem cell graft. The receptors come from a human donor who donated a stem cell graft to a child with acute myeloid leukemia.

The V and J genes are TRBV4-1 and TRBJ1-4; D not resolved. V shed 0 bases and J shed 8 bases, with 7 bases lying between them. The length of the CDR3 is 13 residues. CDR1 MGHRA and CDR2 YSYEKL come from the germline V gene. The CDR3 spells CASSQEGSEKLFF. CDR3 nucleotide sequence: TGCGCCAGCAGCCAAGAAGGTTCGGAAAAACTGTTTTTT.

Ten or more counts support this clonotype. In DNA, the CDR3 is TGCAGTGCTACCCTGGGAATTAATGAAAAACTGTTTTTT. This translates into CSATLGINEKLFF. This chain uses TRBV20-1 with TRBJ1-4; no firm D call. V was trimmed by 4 bases and J by 4 bases, leaving 10 bases between them. The germline V gene encodes CDR1 DFQATT and CDR2 SNEGSKA (reference sequence). The CDR3 covers 13 residues.

This chain uses TRBV4-1 with TRBJ1-5; 11 bases fit TRBD1. This CDR3 has 16 amino acids. Germline trimming cut 4 bases from V and 3 bases from J; bases unmatched to any gene: 5. CDR1 is MGHRA, CDR2 YSYEKL, per germline. The CDR3 DNA sequence: TGCGCCAGCAGCCCTTCAGGACAGGGGGCCAATCAGCCCCAGCATTTT. Protein sequence: CASSPSGQGANQPQHF.

In its sample, this clonotype was seen a few times. V usage is TRBV7-2 and J usage is TRBJ1-6, with 9 bases identical to TRBD1. This CDR3 is built from 14 residues. The germline CDR1 and CDR2 sequences are SGHTA and FQGNSA. The V segment lost 3 bases and the J segment 11 bases; nucleotides outside the gene matches: 5. Here the CDR3 reads CASSLDRGRTPLHF. The CDR3 nucleotides are TGTGCCAGCAGCTTGGACAGGGGCAGGACACCCCTCCACTTT. Together with reference TRBV7-2 and TRBJ1-6, the CDR3 gives the full variable domain: GAGVSQSPSNKVTEKGKDVELRCDPISGHTALYWYRQSLGQGLEFLIYFQGNSAPDKSGLPSDRFSAERTGGSVSTLTIQRTQQEDSAVYLCASSLDRGRTPLHFGNGTRLTVT.

This clonotype has a count of ten or more. The chain is built from TRBV5-1 and TRBJ1-1; 8 bases line up with TRBD1. V lost 0 bases to trimming and J lost 5 bases; unmatched junction nucleotides: 6. There are 15 residues in the CDR3. Per the germline V gene, CDR1 is SGHRS and CDR2 is YFSETQ. CDR3 DNA sequence: TGCGCCAGCAGCTTGGTTGGCAGGGGGCAAACTGAAGCTTTCTTT. Its protein is CASSLVGRGQTEAFF.

The chain carries TRBV7-2 and TRBJ2-7, with 8 bases fitting TRBD1. The CDR3 is 13 residues long. Germline values: CDR1 SGHTA, CDR2 FQGNSA. V shed 7 bases, J shed 6 bases, and the junction held 8 bases outside the gene matches. The CDR3 protein is CASTQGAVGEQYF. CDR3 DNA: TGTGCCAGCACCCAGGGGGCAGTGGGCGAGCAGTACTTC.

V is TRBV20-1 and J is TRBJ1-1; 11 bases are shared with TRBD1. The CDR3 loop spans 11 amino acids. Germline values: CDR1 DFQATT, CDR2 SNEGSKA (reference sequence). This CDR3 is CTGQGGTEAFF. In DNA, the CDR3 is TGCACGGGACAGGGGGGGACTGAAGCTTTCTTT.

This clonotype has more than one count but fewer than ten. The chain recombines TRBV4-2 with TRBJ2-1, with 9 bases aligning to TRBD2. The junction had 9 bases not matched to a gene; V was cut back by 1 base and J by 5 bases. CDR1 LGHNA and CDR2 YNFKEQ come from the germline V gene. The CDR3 spans 17 residues. The CDR3 is CASSQAALAGLDNEQFF. The CDR3 coding sequence is TGTGCCAGCAGCCAAGCCGCCCTAGCGGGGTTAGACAATGAGCAGTTCTTC.

The genes are TRBV7-2 and TRBJ2-5, with 7 bases aligning to TRBD1. Per germline, CDR1 SGHTA and CDR2 FQGNSA. V shed 4 bases, J shed 5 bases, and the junction held 4 bases outside the gene matches. The CDR3 contains 13 residues. DNA for the CDR3: TGTGCCAGCAGCTCACACAGGGGTGAGACCCAGTACTTC. It yields the protein CASSSHRGETQYF.